This entry lists 15 T cell receptor beta chains sequenced from one sample in a study of T cell responses to AZD1222 COVID-19 vaccine. The table came from immunoSEQ multiplex PCR; TCRdb's copy has only in-frame clones and leaves some out. The sample lists about 110,000 clones; roughly 86% were seen once. The specimen was peripheral blood, collected on day 0 of MenACWY control vaccination. These receptor sequences come from an adult in good health.

The V call is TRBV9, the J call TRBJ2-7; the D gene is possibly TRBD2 (6 bases). Germline V gives CDR1 SGDLS, CDR2 YYNGEE. V was trimmed by 5 bases and J by 1 base, leaving 25 bases between them. The CDR3 runs 18 residues. For the CDR3, the DNA is TGTGCCAGCAGTGGCTCGAACGATTGGAGGGGTGAATCCTACGAGCAGTACTTC. It is translated as CASSGSNDWRGESYEQYF.

This clone was seen just once. This chain joins TRBV5-1 and TRBJ1-5, with a tentative D call TRBD1 (6 bases). The CDR3 has 15 residues. The V and J ends lost 0 bases and 7 bases respectively, with 14 bases between them. Germline lookup yields CDR1 SGHRS and CDR2 YFSETQ. CDR3 protein: CASSLGAGVGQPQHF. Written as DNA, the CDR3 is TGCGCCAGCAGCTTGGGTGCAGGGGTGGGGCAGCCCCAGCATTTT. Based on the CDR3 plus reference TRBV5-1 and TRBJ1-5, the full variable domain is KAGVTQTPRYLIKTRGQQVTLSCSPISGHRSVSWYQQTPGQGLQFLFEYFSETQRNKGNFPGRFSGRQFSNSRSEMNVSTLELGDSALYLCASSLGAGVGQPQHFGDGTRLSIL.

This clone was found a few times. The genes are TRBV7-8 and TRBJ2-7; 10 bases match TRBD2. This CDR3 is 15 amino acids long. Germline assignment: CDR1 SGHVS and CDR2 FQNEAQ. V lost 4 bases, J lost 7 bases, and 10 bases stayed unmatched. The CDR3 coding sequence is TGTGCCAGCAGCTCCCGTCGGCTAGCGGGAGAAGAGCAGTACTTC. It specifies CASSSRRLAGEEQYF.

V and J are TRBV6-5 and TRBJ1-4; maybe TRBD1 (5 bases). The V gene lost 2 bases and the J gene lost 8 bases, with 15 bases spanning the gap. Germline CDR1 reads MNHEY; CDR2 reads SVGAGI. This CDR3 has 15 amino acids. This CDR3 reads CASSYRIGGWEKLFF. CDR3 nucleotides: TGTGCCAGCAGTTACAGAATCGGGGGTTGGGAAAAACTGTTTTTT.

This chain joins TRBV5-6 and TRBJ2-5; the match to TRBD2 covers 11 bases. CDR3 length: 13 residues. Germline loops: CDR1 SGHDT, CDR2 YYEEEE. Trimming at V came to 4 bases and at J to 5 bases, leaving 1 base not matched to a gene. The CDR3 region has the DNA TGTGCCAGCAGCCGGACTAGCGGGGAGACCCAGTACTTC. Encoded protein: CASSRTSGETQYF.

The genes are TRBV18 and TRBJ1-5; 8 bases map to TRBD1. The CDR3 is made up of 12 amino acids. Per the germline V gene, CDR1 is KGHSH and CDR2 is LQKENI. The J segment lost 9 bases and the V segment lost 2 bases, leaving 0 bases of the junction unmatched. The CDR3 reads CASSPTGGPQHF. DNA of the CDR3: TGTGCCAGCTCACCAACAGGGGGGCCCCAGCATTTT.

This rearrangement joins TRBV19 to TRBJ2-4; D might be TRBD1 or TRBD2, each matching 5 bases. CDR3 length: 15 amino acids. The V gene lost 5 bases and the J gene lost 7 bases, with 18 bases spanning the gap. Germline-derived CDR1 and CDR2 are LNHDA and SQIVND (reference sequence). CDR3 coding DNA: TGTGCCAGTAGTTGGGGGAGCGGCCCACTCAACATTCAGTACTTC. Its translation: CASSWGSGPLNIQYF.

The rearrangement uses TRBV6-1 and TRBJ1-4; maybe TRBD1 (6 bases). The CDR3 has 15 amino acids. CDR1 and CDR2 (germline): MNHNS, SASEGT. V lost 2 bases, J lost 2 bases, and 9 bases lay in between. The DNA of the CDR3 is TGTGCCAGCAGTGAATGGAGGGGGACTAATGAAAAACTGTTTTTT. It encodes CASSEWRGTNEKLFF.

The gene calls are TRBV5-1 and TRBJ2-6; D is undetermined. CDR3 length: 13 amino acids. CDR1 is SGHRS and CDR2 is YFSETQ in the germline V gene. V was shortened by 4 bases and J by 4 bases, with 6 bases between the two germline ends. The CDR3 region is CASSPSGANVLTF. The CDR3 bases are TGCGCCAGCAGCCCGTCAGGGGCCAACGTCCTGACTTTC.

The rearrangement joins TRBV7-2 to TRBJ1-1; D might be TRBD1 (5 bases). Trimming shortened V by 5 bases and J by 5 bases, and 15 bases separated the two germline ends. Germline assignment: CDR1 SGHTA and CDR2 FQGNSA. This CDR3 has 14 amino acids. The CDR3 loop is CASSLRLGGTEAFF. Here the CDR3 DNA reads TGTGCCAGCAGCCTAAGGTTGGGGGGGACTGAAGCTTTCTTT.

The genes are TRBV6-5 and TRBJ2-7; 10 bases agree with TRBD1. CDR1 is MNHEY and CDR2 is SVGAGI in the germline V gene. V dropped 2 bases and J dropped 5; count of bases not matched to a gene: 0. CDR3 length equals 13 residues. CDR3 coding DNA: TGTGCCAGCAGTTACGGGACAGGGGACGAGCAGTACTTC. Residues: CASSYGTGDEQYF.

The rearrangement links TRBV5-6 to TRBJ1-6; D is unclear. V was trimmed by 3 bases and J by 14 bases, leaving 9 bases between them. The V gene's germline CDR1 is SGHDT and CDR2 YYEEEE. CDR3 size: 11 residues. The CDR3 DNA reads as TGTGCCAGCAGCTCGGATGCAGCCCTCCACTTT. Translation: CASSSDAALHF.

With regard to this clone: At one end, the junction sequence differs from germline, possibly due to a read error. The V gene is TRBV7-9, the J gene TRBJ2-2, with D unclear. This CDR3 region has 14 residues. CDR1 and CDR2 (germline): SEHNR, FQNEAQ (reference sequence). The CDR3 DNA reads as TGTGCCAGCAGATTAGAGGTGTTTACCGGGGAGCTGTTTTTT. This gives the protein CASRLEVFTGELFF.

The rearrangement uses TRBV27 and TRBJ1-6; TRBD1 agrees at 9 bases. J was trimmed by 7 bases and V by 6 bases; bases with no gene match: 4. From germline, CDR1 is MNHEY and CDR2 SMNVEV (reference sequence). This CDR3 comprises 14 residues. The CDR3 loop is CASSWTGVNSPLHF. As DNA, the CDR3 is TGTGCCAGCAGCTGGACAGGGGTGAATTCACCCCTCCACTTT.

The chain uses TRBV29-1 and TRBJ1-2; D ambiguous. The length of the CDR3 is 13 residues. V was shortened by 6 bases and J by 4 bases, with 15 bases between the two germline ends. The germline CDR1 and CDR2 sequences are SQVTM and ANQGSEA. In DNA, the CDR3 is TGCAGCGTCAATTTGCCGTCAAGCTATGGCTACACCTTC. This codes for CSVNLPSSYGYTF.